This TCR beta chain appears in the sequencing data of a study of breast tumors, draining lymph nodes, adjacent tissues. In this sample, this clonotype turned up many times. Its antigen is not known. The lymph nodes were axillary draining lymph nodes from breast cancer patients. V gave up 0 bases and J gave up 4 bases, with 7 bases separating them. Germline CDR1 SGHRS, CDR2 YFSETQ. The CDR3 is made up of 13 amino acids. Using its own MiXCR run on the multiplex PCR reads, TCRdb lists one record per CDR3 protein. The data show 100,000 or so distinct CDR3 sequences, with around 21% seen just once and over 1% held by the top ten. The study, taken as a whole, reports: Tumor TCR diversity was below lymph nodes but above nontumor tissue. Tumor T cell lymph node origin was a supported hypothesis, not proven.

Sequenced sample: axillary lymph node tissue. The receptor's source is a female donor with breast cancer. Some clones in this sample may be carry-over from other donors' samples. The V and J genes are TRBV5-1 and TRBJ1-2, with a possible D match to TRBD1 (5 bases). The CDR3 region is CASSLDQGYGYTF. The CDR3 DNA reads as TGCGCCAGCAGCTTGGACCAGGGCTATGGCTACACCTTC. Complete variable domain (other parts from reference TRBV5-1 and TRBJ1-2): KAGVTQTPRYLIKTRGQQVTLSCSPISGHRSVSWYQQTPGQGLQFLFEYFSETQRNKGNFPGRFSGRQFSNSRSEMNVSTLELGDSALYLCASSLDQGYGYTFGSGTRLTVV.